The rows below give T cell receptor beta chains drawn from one sample of a study of shared clonotypes between healthy human individuals. The repertoire was sequenced with immunoSEQ multiplex PCR; TCRdb's copy has only in-frame clones and lacks some. This table holds 600,000 to 750,000 clones, around 90% found once. Sequenced: memory CD8+ T cells from PBMCs. Receptors originate from a man in his late teens or twenties in good health. Some clones in this sample may be carry-over from other donors' samples. Both conserved end residues are part of each CDR3. D genes are given only for firm matches. The size entry is marked missing in some rows and otherwise reads once, few, many or a size class.

v_call	d_call	j_call	clone_size	cdr3_aa	cdr3_nt
TRBV2	TRBD1	TRBJ2-7	.	CASSGDRRISYEQYF	TGTGCCAGCAGTGGGGACAGACGTATCTCCTACGAGCAGTACTTC
TRBV19	TRBD2	TRBJ2-1	.	CAVLLPGLAGGMQFF	TGTGCCGTCCTCCTACCGGGACTAGCGGGAGGTATGCAGTTCTTC
TRBV5-1	TRBD2	TRBJ2-1	.	CASSLLAGAFDEQFF	TGCGCCAGCAGCTTGTTAGCGGGAGCCTTCGATGAGCAGTTCTTC
TRBV19	TRBD1	TRBJ1-5	.	CASRELGGAVQPQHF	TGTGCCAGTAGGGAACTAGGGGGCGCGGTTCAGCCCCAGCATTTT
TRBV9	.	TRBJ1-5	.	CASSPGGGQPQHF	TGTGCCAGCAGCCCTGGGGGCGGTCAGCCCCAGCATTTT
TRBV6-4	TRBD1	TRBJ2-2	few	CASSDLSTGRNTGELFF	TGTGCCAGCAGTGACCTTTCGACAGGGCGGAACACCGGGGAGCTGTTTTTT
TRBV2	.	TRBJ2-6	.	CASSERLISGANVLTF	TGTGCCAGCAGTGAAAGGCTGATCTCTGGGGCCAACGTCCTGACTTTC
TRBV7-9	.	TRBJ1-2	once	CASRDSGDGYTF	TGTGCCAGCAGGGACAGTGGCGATGGCTACACCTTC
TRBV4-3	.	TRBJ1-5	.	CASSQDGAGNQPQHF	TGCGCCAGCAGCCAAGATGGGGCGGGGAATCAGCCCCAGCATTTT
TRBV6-5	TRBD1	TRBJ1-1	few	CASSPGQGGTEAFF	TGTGCCAGCAGTCCAGGACAGGGAGGCACTGAAGCTTTCTTT
TRBV10-3	.	TRBJ2-2	once	CAISDRNDPGELFF	TGTGCCATCAGTGACCGAAACGACCCCGGGGAGCTGTTTTTT
TRBV7-8	TRBD2	TRBJ2-7	.	CASSSLAGVGEQYF	TGTGCCAGCAGCTCATTAGCGGGAGTCGGCGAGCAGTACTTC